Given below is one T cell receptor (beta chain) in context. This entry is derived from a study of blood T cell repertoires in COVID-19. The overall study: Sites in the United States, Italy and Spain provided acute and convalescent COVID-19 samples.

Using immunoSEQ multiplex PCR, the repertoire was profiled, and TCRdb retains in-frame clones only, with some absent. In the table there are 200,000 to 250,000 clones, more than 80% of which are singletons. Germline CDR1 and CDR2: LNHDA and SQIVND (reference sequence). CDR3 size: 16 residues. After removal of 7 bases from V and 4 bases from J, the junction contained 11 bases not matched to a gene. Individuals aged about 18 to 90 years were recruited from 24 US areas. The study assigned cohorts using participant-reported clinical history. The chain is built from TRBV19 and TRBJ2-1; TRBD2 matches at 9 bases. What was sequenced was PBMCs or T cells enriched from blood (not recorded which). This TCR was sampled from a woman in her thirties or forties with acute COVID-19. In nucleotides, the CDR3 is TGTGCCAGTACTCCTGGTAGCGGGGGAGTTTACAATGAGCAGTTCTTC. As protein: CASTPGSGGVYNEQFF.